This TCR beta chain was sequenced in a study of control samples from healthy donors and cancer patients (dated by TCRdb to the early 2020s). The library was produced with the immunoSEQ multiplex PCR assay. TCRdb obtained this table from immuneACCESS and retained in-frame rearrangements with V and J assigned. These tables miss some clones; where compared with another copy, unresolved V genes account for less than half of the shortfall, and the remainder is unexplained. This sample is represented by tens of thousands of clones; 90% to 95% of them were singletons. The leading ten clones occupy about 1.3% of the sample. From V the trimming removes 5 bases and from J it removes 2 bases, while the gene matches leave 5 bases of the junction unaccounted for. From the cysteine through the phenylalanine, the CDR3 covers 15 amino acids. Only the CDR3 DNA stays, 45 bases, in frame from base 1. CDR1 is given as LNHDA and CDR2 as SQIVND, both from the germline V gene (reference sequence).

Notes on this clone: Its antigen is not yet known. There are no base qualities to consult, and no much larger clone falls within one base.

This receptor was identified in a woman aged 40 to 55 with lung cancer. The rearranged chain carries TRBV19 and TRBJ1-4, with 7 bases aligning to TRBD1. The sequenced sample was PBMCs. The CDR3 has the sequence CASSLTTGTNEKLFF. The nucleotides read TGTGCCAGTAGTTTGACGACAGGGACTAATGAAAAACTGTTTTTT.